These 8 T cell receptor beta chains were sequenced from one sample in a study of cytomegalovirus exposure and HLA in healthy donors. Primers included in the PCR were 60 Vbeta and 13 Jbeta primers. TCRdb keeps only in-frame clones here, not all; method: immunoSEQ multiplex PCR. This sample has 120,000 or so clones, with roughly 80% found just once. The sample was PBMCs. The source is a woman aged 40-49 years in good health and CMV-seronegative.

The chain is built from TRBV18 and TRBJ2-7; D perhaps matches TRBD2 (6 bases). The CDR3 covers 15 residues. CDR1 is KGHSH and CDR2 is LQKENI in the germline V gene. V shed 2 bases and J shed 2 bases, with 13 bases lying between them. In DNA form, the CDR3 reads TGTGCCAGCTCACCAGAGGTGGGAGGAACCTACGAGCAGTACTTC. This gives the protein CASSPEVGGTYEQYF.

The V and J genes are TRBV2 and TRBJ2-2; 8 nucleotides align to TRBD2. CDR3 size: 16 residues. The V segment lost 7 bases and the J segment 6 bases; nucleotides outside the gene matches: 13. Germline assignment: CDR1 SNHLY and CDR2 FYNNEI. CDR3: CASTIEGTRASGELFF. The DNA for the CDR3 is TGTGCCAGCACCATAGAAGGGACTAGGGCATCCGGGGAGCTGTTTTTT.

This clone is a singleton in its sample. V gene TRBV30 combines with J gene TRBJ2-5, with a weak D call TRBD1 (6 bases). V was cut by 2 bases and J by 4 bases, with 17 bases left in between. This CDR3 spans 15 amino acids. CDR1 is GTSNPN and CDR2 is SVGIG in the germline V gene (reference sequence). The CDR3 region has the DNA TGTGCCTGGAGTTCCCAGGGGTTTGGGGTAGAGACCCAGTACTTC. Protein sequence: CAWSSQGFGVETQYF.

This clone appeared a few times. The V and J genes are TRBV7-9 and TRBJ1-1, with 7 bases lining up with TRBD1. Looked up from germline, CDR1 is SEHNR and CDR2 is FQNEAQ (reference sequence). V trimming: 5 bases; J trimming: 0 bases; junction bases outside the gene matches: 15. The CDR3 spans 18 residues. The CDR3 bases are TGTGCCAGCAGCCCACTTCGTAGCAGAGGGGGCATGAACACTGAAGCTTTCTTT. Amino acid sequence: CASSPLRSRGGMNTEAFF.

The chain employs TRBV7-9 and TRBJ2-7; maybe TRBD1 (5 bases). Germline V gene lookup returns CDR1 SEHNR and CDR2 FQNEAQ (reference sequence). V dropped 3 bases and J dropped 3 bases, with 9 bases sitting between them. The CDR3 has 13 amino acids. The DNA of the CDR3 is TGTGCCAGCAGCTTGGCCGACAGCTACGAGCAGTACTTC. Translation gives CASSLADSYEQYF.

The chain links TRBV18 to TRBJ2-7; 7 bases match TRBD1. V was clipped by 3 bases and J by 1 base; unmatched bases: 3. Germline assignment: CDR1 KGHSH and CDR2 LQKENI. The CDR3 length is 14 residues. CDR3 amino acids: CASSPGTASYEQYF. CDR3 in DNA: TGTGCCAGCTCACCGGGGACAGCTTCCTACGAGCAGTACTTC. Using reference TRBV18 and TRBJ2-7 for the parts outside the CDR3, the full variable domain is NAGVMQNPRHLVRRRGQEARLRCSPMKGHSHVYWYRQLPEEGLKFMVYLQKENIIDESGMPKERFSAEFPKEGPSILRIQQVVRGDSAAYFCASSPGTASYEQYFGPGTRLTVT.

This clone has only a few counts. The CDR3: CAIRQGGDNQPQHF. CDR3 DNA sequence: TGTGCCATCAGACAGGGTGGAGACAATCAGCCCCAGCATTTT. The chain uses TRBV6-6 and TRBJ1-5; 7 nucleotides match TRBD1. CDR3 length equals 14 residues. Germline V gene data show CDR1 as MNHNY and CDR2 as SVGAGI (reference sequence). The V gene end was trimmed by 10 bases and the J gene end by 3 bases; junction bases not matched to a gene: 9.

The V and J genes are TRBV29-1 and TRBJ2-7; the match to TRBD2 covers 7 bases. Germline V gives CDR1 SQVTM, CDR2 ANQGSEA. Trimming removed 4 bases from V and 6 bases from J; junction bases left unmatched: 15. This CDR3 comprises 15 residues. In DNA form, the CDR3 reads TGCAGCGTTGCTACACGTTCGGGGAGGGTCGGCGAGCAGTACTTC. Protein product: CSVATRSGRVGEQYF.